Listed below are T cell receptor beta chains from one sample, sequenced in a study of early T cells in non-severe SARS-CoV-2 infection. MiXCR, run by TCRdb on the 5' RACE reads, gives a single entry per CDR3 protein. The sample carries about 69,000 distinct CDR3 sequences, 4% to 6% recorded once. The material sequenced was whole blood, taken at baseline. All receptors come from an adult who was a healthcare worker with PCR-confirmed SARS-CoV-2 infection or an uninfected control (not recorded which). The donor label of this sample is uncertain. Each CDR3 is given with its conserved first and last residue. D genes are given only for firm matches. Clone size is not always given. Where it is, it says once, few, many or a class for expanded clones.

TRBV9	TRBJ2-2	NA	few	CASRGGLGTGELFF	TGTGCCAGCAGAGGGGGGCTTGGAACCGGGGAGCTGTTTTTT
TRBV23-1	TRBJ2-7	NA	NA	CASDGGGRGQYF	TGCGCCAGCGACGGCGGGGGCCGGGGGCAGTACTTC
TRBV5-1	TRBJ1-4	TRBD1	many	CASSYAGTGNEKLFF	TGCGCCAGCAGCTACGCCGGGACAGGGAATGAAAAACTGTTTTTT
TRBV20-1	TRBJ1-6	NA	many	CSAGQSVALHF	TGCAGTGCAGGACAGTCGGTTGCCCTCCACTTT
TRBV3-1	TRBJ1-1	NA	few	CASSQGGANTEAFF	TGTGCCAGCAGCCAAGGGGGAGCGAACACTGAAGCTTTCTTT
TRBV11-2	TRBJ1-5	NA	many	CASSQLGAGQPQHF	TGTGCCAGCAGCCAACTAGGGGCTGGACAGCCCCAGCATTTT
TRBV19	TRBJ1-2	NA	NA	CASSIDYGYTF	TGTGCCAGTAGTATCGACTATGGCTACACCTTC
TRBV27	TRBJ1-2	TRBD1	many	CASSRNTGGIANYGYTF	TGTGCCAGCAGTCGAAACACAGGGGGCATAGCTAACTATGGCTACACCTTC
TRBV6-6	TRBJ1-3	NA	many	CASSYSQGRVGNTIYF	TGTGCCAGCAGTTACTCCCAGGGGCGGGTGGGAAACACCATATATTTT
TRBV7-2	TRBJ2-7	TRBD1	many	CASSLVGQNYEQYF	TGTGCCAGCAGCTTAGTGGGACAGAACTACGAGCAGTACTTC
TRBV5-4	TRBJ2-5	TRBD2	many	CASSLGAGAPQETQYF	TGTGCCAGCAGCTTGGGAGCGGGGGCCCCTCAAGAGACCCAGTACTTC
TRBV5-1	TRBJ2-1	NA	many	CASSPTGYNNEQFF	TGCGCCAGCAGCCCGACGGGGTACAACAATGAGCAGTTCTTC
TRBV18	TRBJ1-5	NA	many	CASSRTGENQPQHF	TGTGCCAGCTCACGGACGGGTGAGAATCAGCCCCAGCATTTT
TRBV5-6	TRBJ2-7	NA	NA	CASSLRVISSYEQYF	TGTGCCAGCAGCTTGAGGGTAATAAGCTCCTACGAGCAGTACTTC
TRBV6-6	TRBJ2-7	TRBD1	few	CASSYGQGAYEQYF	TGTGCCAGCAGTTACGGACAGGGGGCATACGAGCAGTACTTC
TRBV29-1	TRBJ2-1	NA	many	CSVGQYNEQFF	TGCAGCGTGGGACAATACAATGAGCAGTTCTTC
TRBV6-5	TRBJ1-1	NA	many	CASNSLIVNTEAFF	TGTGCCAGCAATTCCTTGATTGTGAACACTGAAGCTTTCTTT